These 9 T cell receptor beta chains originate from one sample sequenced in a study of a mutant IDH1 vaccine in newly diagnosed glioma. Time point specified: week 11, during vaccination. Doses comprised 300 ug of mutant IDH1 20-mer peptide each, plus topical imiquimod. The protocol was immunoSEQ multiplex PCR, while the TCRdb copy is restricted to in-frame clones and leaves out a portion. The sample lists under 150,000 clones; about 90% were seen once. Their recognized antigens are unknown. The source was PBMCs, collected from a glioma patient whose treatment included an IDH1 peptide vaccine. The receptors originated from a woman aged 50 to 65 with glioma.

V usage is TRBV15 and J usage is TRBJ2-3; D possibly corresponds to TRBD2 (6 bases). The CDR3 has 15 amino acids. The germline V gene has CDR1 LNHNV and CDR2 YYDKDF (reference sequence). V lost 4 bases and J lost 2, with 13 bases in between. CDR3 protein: CATSTPGLYTDTQYF. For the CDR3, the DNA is TGTGCCACCAGCACACCGGGACTTTACACAGATACGCAGTATTTT.

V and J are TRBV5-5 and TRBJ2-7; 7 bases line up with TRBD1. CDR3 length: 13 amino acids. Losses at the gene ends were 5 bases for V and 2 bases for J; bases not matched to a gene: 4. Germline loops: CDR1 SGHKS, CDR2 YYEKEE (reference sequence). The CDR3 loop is CASRLTGTYEQYF. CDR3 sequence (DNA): TGTGCCAGCAGGTTGACAGGGACCTACGAGCAGTACTTC.

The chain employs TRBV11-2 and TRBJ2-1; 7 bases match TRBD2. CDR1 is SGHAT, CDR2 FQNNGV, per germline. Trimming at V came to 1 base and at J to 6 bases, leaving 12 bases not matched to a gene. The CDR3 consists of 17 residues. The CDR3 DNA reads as TGTGCCAGCAGCTTAGTGGGAGGGCCACACCTTGGCAATGAGCAGTTCTTC. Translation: CASSLVGGPHLGNEQFF.

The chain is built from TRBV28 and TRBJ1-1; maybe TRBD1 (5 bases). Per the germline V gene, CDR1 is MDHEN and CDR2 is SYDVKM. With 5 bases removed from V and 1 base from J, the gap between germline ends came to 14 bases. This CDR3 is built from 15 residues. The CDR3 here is CASSPQGRGNTEAFF. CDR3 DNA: TGTGCCAGCAGTCCACAAGGGAGGGGGAACACTGAAGCTTTCTTT.

The CDR3 DNA is TGTGCCAGCAGCTCTAGGACCTATGGCTACACCTTC. Protein: CASSSRTYGYTF. The chain employs TRBV28 and TRBJ1-2, with D unclear. Germline lookup yields CDR1 MDHEN and CDR2 SYDVKM. The length of the CDR3 is 12 residues. V shed 6 bases and J shed 4 bases, with 9 bases lying between them.

CDR3 sequence reads: CASSTGLGETQYF. CDR3 coding DNA: TGTGCCAGTAGTACGGGCCTGGGGGAGACCCAGTACTTC. This chain links TRBV19 with TRBJ2-5; D gene ambiguous. V lost 4 bases to trimming and J lost 5 bases, with 11 bases between them. This CDR3 is built from 13 residues. Germline lookup yields CDR1 LNHDA and CDR2 SQIVND (reference sequence).

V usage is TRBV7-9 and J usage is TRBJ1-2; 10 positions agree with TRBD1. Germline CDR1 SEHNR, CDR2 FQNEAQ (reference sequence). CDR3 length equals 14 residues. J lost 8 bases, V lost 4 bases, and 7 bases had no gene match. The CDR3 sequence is CASSSRQGARGYTF. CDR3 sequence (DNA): TGTGCCAGCAGCTCAAGACAGGGGGCAAGGGGCTACACCTTC.

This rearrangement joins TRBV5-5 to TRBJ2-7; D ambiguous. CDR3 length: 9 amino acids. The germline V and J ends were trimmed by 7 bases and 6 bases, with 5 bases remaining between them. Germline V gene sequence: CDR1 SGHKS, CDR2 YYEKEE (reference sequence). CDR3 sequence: CASLIEQYF. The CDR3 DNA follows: TGTGCCAGCTTGATCGAGCAGTACTTC.

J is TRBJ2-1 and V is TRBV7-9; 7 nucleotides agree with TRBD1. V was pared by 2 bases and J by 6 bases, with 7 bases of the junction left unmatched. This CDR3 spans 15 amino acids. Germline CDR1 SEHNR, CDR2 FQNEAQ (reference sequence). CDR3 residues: CASSLWTGATNEQFF. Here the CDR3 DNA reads TGTGCCAGCAGCTTATGGACAGGCGCTACCAATGAGCAGTTCTTC.